This section outlines one T cell receptor beta chain sequence together with its context. This sample was taken from a study of shared clonotypes between healthy human individuals. Clones were read by immunoSEQ multiplex PCR, and TCRdb kept only the in-frame ones, dropping some. The data contain just over 2,000,000 clones, 85% to 95% of them singletons. Naivety among CD8 cells was defined by CD45RO negativity and positive CCR7 selection, thereby excluding terminally differentiated effector memory CD45RA+ cells. Every donor was a Caucasian adult from Nashville, Tennessee. The specimen was naive CD8+ T cells sorted from blood. The source is a man aged 18 to 30 in good health.

CDR3 bases: TGCAGCGTTGCCTTCTTGGGGAGTCCTTACAATGAGCAGTTCTTC. As protein: CSVAFLGSPYNEQFF. The chain is built from TRBV29-1 and TRBJ2-1; weak D call: TRBD2 (5 bases). The CDR3 loop spans 15 amino acids. The V gene lost 4 bases and the J gene lost 4 bases, with 17 bases spanning the gap. Germline lookup yields CDR1 SQVTM and CDR2 ANQGSEA.